This T cell receptor beta chain comes out of a study of Ad26.COV2.S vaccination and SARS-CoV-2 variants. V was clipped by 1 base and J by 3 bases, with 7 bases between them. Germline V gene data show CDR1 as SGHRS and CDR2 as YFSETQ. This CDR3 is 14 amino acids long. TCRdb's copy holds only in-frame clones and misses some; the assay was immunoSEQ multiplex PCR. The table shows hundreds of thousands of clones, with approximately 90% occurring only once. Treatment: some 19 received Ad26.COV2.S at low or high dose, single or two shots; about 5 received placebo; per-sample allocation not given. Sampling was done on day 63 after the first vaccine or placebo injection.

The material was peripheral blood, obtained in a trial of Ad26.COV2.S vaccine versus placebo. The rearrangement links TRBV5-1 to TRBJ2-2, with D possibly being TRBD2 (6 bases). The sequence derives from a person aged 18-65 years who received the Ad26.COV2.S COVID-19 vaccine or a placebo. CDR3 sequence (DNA): TGCGCCAGCAGCTTGAGGAGGGACACCGGGGAGCTGTTTTTT. Translation: CASSLRRDTGELFF.